This is a list of T cell receptor beta chains from one sample in a study of T cells in localized non-small cell lung cancer. The repertoire was sequenced with immunoSEQ multiplex PCR; TCRdb's copy has only in-frame clones and lacks some. The sample holds about 30,000 clones; more than 75% are singletons and the top ten take 10% to 15%. Specimen: peripheral blood, collected before any cancer treatment. These receptors all come from a female donor at least 60 years old with stage III squamous cell lung carcinoma. Each CDR3 is given with its conserved first and last residue. D genes are given only for firm matches. Some rows mark clone size as missing; the rest say once, few, many or name a class of expanded clone.

D	V	J	size	CDR3	DNA
.	TRBV6-5	TRBJ2-5	.	CASSRDLQGQETQYF	TGTGCCAGCAGTAGGGACCTCCAGGGCCAAGAGACCCAGTACTTC
.	TRBV5-6	TRBJ2-5	once	CASSLGLPERETQYF	TGTGCCAGCAGCTTGGGACTCCCCGAGAGAGAGACCCAGTACTTC
TRBD2	TRBV28	TRBJ2-3	few	CASSFPTSGRAATQYF	TGTGCCAGCAGTTTTCCGACTAGCGGGAGGGCCGCTACGCAGTATTTT
.	TRBV5-1	TRBJ2-7	once	CASSSDSPAPYEQYF	TGCGCCAGCAGCTCGGACAGCCCGGCTCCCTACGAGCAGTACTTC
.	TRBV5-4	TRBJ2-5	once	CASSEDLEETQYF	TGTGCCAGCAGCGAGGACTTGGAAGAGACCCAGTACTTC
.	TRBV7-2	TRBJ2-6	.	CASSLGPPGANVLTF	TGTGCCAGCAGCTTAGGGCCTCCTGGGGCCAACGTCCTGACTTTC
.	TRBV4-1	TRBJ2-7	.	CASSRTWDFVTYEQYF	TGCGCCAGCAGCCGTACTTGGGACTTTGTTACCTACGAGCAGTACTTC
TRBD1	TRBV4-2	TRBJ1-2	.	CASSQEGQTYGYTF	TGTGCCAGCAGCCAGGAGGGACAGACCTATGGCTACACCTTC
.	TRBV28	TRBJ1-5	.	CASSLFPPEKSGQPQHF	TGTGCCAGCAGTTTATTTCCCCCGGAAAAGTCGGGTCAGCCCCAGCATTTT
TRBD2	TRBV28	TRBJ2-1	.	CASSSSGNHEQFF	TGTGCCAGCAGTTCTAGCGGGAACCATGAGCAGTTCTTC
.	TRBV5-6	TRBJ1-6	.	CASSLDTTDSPLHF	TGTGCCAGCAGCTTGGACACAACCGATTCACCCCTCCACTTT
TRBD2	TRBV7-2	TRBJ2-3	.	CASSFRTSGTDTQYF	TGTGCCAGCAGCTTTAGGACTAGCGGAACAGATACGCAGTATTTT
.	TRBV19	TRBJ2-5	.	CASSIGLNTETQYF	TGTGCCAGTAGTATAGGACTTAATACGGAGACCCAGTACTTC
TRBD2	TRBV4-3	TRBJ2-1	once	CASSQGLADSYNEQFF	TGCGCCAGCAGCCAAGGGCTAGCGGATTCCTACAATGAGCAGTTCTTC
.	TRBV28	TRBJ1-5	.	CASISRATSSNQPQHF	TGTGCCAGCATCTCCAGGGCAACGTCTAGCAATCAGCCCCAGCATTTT
TRBD1	TRBV7-9	TRBJ2-7	once	CASSHTGTGLSEQYF	TGTGCCAGCAGCCATACCGGGACAGGGTTAAGCGAGCAGTACTTC
.	TRBV7-2	TRBJ2-7	.	CASSLGVGTYEQYF	TGTGCCAGCAGCTTAGGTGTTGGGACCTACGAGCAGTACTTC
TRBD1	TRBV11-3	TRBJ2-3	.	CASSPSRDRGIDTQYF	TGTGCCAGCAGCCCCTCCCGGGACAGGGGGATAGATACGCAGTATTTT
.	TRBV4-1	TRBJ1-1	.	CASSQGAQGLRSNTEAFF	TGCGCCAGCAGCCAAGGGGCCCAGGGGTTAAGGTCGAACACTGAAGCTTTCTTT